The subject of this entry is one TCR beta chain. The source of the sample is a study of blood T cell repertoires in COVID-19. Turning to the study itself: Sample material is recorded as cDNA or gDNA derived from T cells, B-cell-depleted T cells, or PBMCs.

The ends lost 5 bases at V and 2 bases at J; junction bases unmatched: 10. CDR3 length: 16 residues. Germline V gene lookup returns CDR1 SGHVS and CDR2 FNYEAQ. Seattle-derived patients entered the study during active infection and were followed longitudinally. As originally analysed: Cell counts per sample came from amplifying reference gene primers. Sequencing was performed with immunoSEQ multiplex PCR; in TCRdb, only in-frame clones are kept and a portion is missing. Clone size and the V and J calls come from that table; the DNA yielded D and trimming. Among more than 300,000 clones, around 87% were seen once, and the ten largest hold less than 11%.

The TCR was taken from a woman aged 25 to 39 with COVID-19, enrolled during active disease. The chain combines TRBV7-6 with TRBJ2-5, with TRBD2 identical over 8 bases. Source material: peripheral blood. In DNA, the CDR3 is TGTGCCAGCAGCGAACGAGCGGGAGCGGGGCAAGAGACCCAGTACTTC. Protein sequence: CASSERAGAGQETQYF.